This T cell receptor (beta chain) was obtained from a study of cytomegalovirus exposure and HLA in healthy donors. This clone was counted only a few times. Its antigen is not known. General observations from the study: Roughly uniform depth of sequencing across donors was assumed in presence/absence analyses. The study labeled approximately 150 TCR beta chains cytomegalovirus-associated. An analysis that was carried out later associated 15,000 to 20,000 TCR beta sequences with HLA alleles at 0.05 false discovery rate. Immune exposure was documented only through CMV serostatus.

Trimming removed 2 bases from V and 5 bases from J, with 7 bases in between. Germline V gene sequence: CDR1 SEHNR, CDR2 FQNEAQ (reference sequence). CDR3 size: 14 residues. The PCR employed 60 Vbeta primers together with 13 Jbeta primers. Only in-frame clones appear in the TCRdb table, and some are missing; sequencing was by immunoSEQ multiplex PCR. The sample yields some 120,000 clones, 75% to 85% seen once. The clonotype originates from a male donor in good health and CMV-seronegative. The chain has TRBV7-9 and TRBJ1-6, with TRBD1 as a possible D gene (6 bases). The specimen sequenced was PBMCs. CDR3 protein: CASSLTGNNSPLHF. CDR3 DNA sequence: TGTGCCAGCAGCTTAACAGGGAATAATTCACCCCTCCACTTT.